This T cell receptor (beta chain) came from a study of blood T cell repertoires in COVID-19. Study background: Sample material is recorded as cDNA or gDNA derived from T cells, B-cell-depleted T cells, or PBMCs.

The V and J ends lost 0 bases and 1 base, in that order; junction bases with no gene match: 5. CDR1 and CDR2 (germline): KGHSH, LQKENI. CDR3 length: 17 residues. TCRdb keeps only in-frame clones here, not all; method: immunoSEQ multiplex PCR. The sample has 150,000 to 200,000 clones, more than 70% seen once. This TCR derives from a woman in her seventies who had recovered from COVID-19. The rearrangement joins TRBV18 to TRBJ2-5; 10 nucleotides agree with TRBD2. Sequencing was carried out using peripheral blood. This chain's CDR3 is CASSPPLAGSPQETQYF. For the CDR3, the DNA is TGTGCCAGCTCACCACCACTAGCGGGGAGCCCCCAAGAGACCCAGTACTTC. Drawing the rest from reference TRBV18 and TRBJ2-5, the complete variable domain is NAGVMQNPRHLVRRRGQEARLRCSPMKGHSHVYWYRQLPEEGLKFMVYLQKENIIDESGMPKERFSAEFPKEGPSILRIQQVVRGDSAAYFCASSPPLAGSPQETQYFGPGTRLLVL.